This TCR beta chain was identified in a study of Graves' ophthalmopathy and Graves' hyperthyroidism (dated by TCRdb to 2016 to 2019). Study-level background: Peripheral blood was collected at initial diagnosis, before any treatment. The study used signatures of the TCR beta repertoire to tell Graves' ophthalmopathy apart from Graves' hyperthyroidism and to predict which patients would progress to ophthalmopathy. In total, 135 blood samples were TCR-sequenced: approximately 42 ophthalmopathy, roughly 80 hyperthyroidism and around 17 hyperthyroidism-to-ophthalmopathy patients. A discovery set of 100 or so patients (roughly 43 ophthalmopathy, just over 55 stable hyperthyroidism) was enrolled to explore V-J signatures distinguishing ophthalmopathy from hyperthyroidism. An independent validation cohort comprised 18 hyperthyroidism patients and some 16 patients who later progressed from hyperthyroidism to ophthalmopathy. In roughly six hyperthyroidism patients, the T-cell repertoires found in thyroid tissue were compared with those found in blood. Following sample collection, hyperthyroidism patients were given methimazole at a starting dose of 30 mg daily, and ophthalmopathy patients were given high-dose intravenous methylprednisolone.

To note about this clonotype: Its antigen has not been determined. Base qualities are not provided; no much larger clone lies one nucleotide away.

What the authors observed across the whole study: Most expanded thyroid clonotypes with a frequency above 0.001 also appeared in blood, which suggests that blood repertoires may reflect the immune response in the thyroid. In cross-validation, the 13-signature model distinguished ophthalmopathy from stable hyperthyroidism with around 90% sensitivity and about 81% specificity, while in the test set the corresponding values were 80% and 75%. Sample size was not predetermined statistically, and investigators were not blinded to group allocation. In validation, the model predicted ophthalmopathy progression with less than 71% sensitivity and approximately 78% specificity; around twelve predicted patients were CT-confirmed with GO in a median of approximately 6.5 months.

Ophthalmopathy patients were characterized by moderately to severely active disease, a Clinical Activity Score of at least 3, a NOSPECS grade of at least 4, and a disease duration under 3 months. Anyone with other autoimmune diseases, uncontrolled infections, pregnancy or lactation was excluded from the study. Diagnosis was based on clinical symptoms, serum thyroxine, TRAb, thyroid ultrasound and orbital computed tomography. PBMCs were isolated from about 9.1 ml of fresh peripheral blood by Ficoll-Paque density gradient centrifugation. Trizol reagent was used to extract the total RNA, and its quality was then checked on an Agilent 2100 Bioanalyzer. CDR1 and CDR2, looked up from the germline V gene (reference sequence), are LNHDA and SQIVND. Counted from cysteine to phenylalanine, this CDR3 has 16 amino acids. Of the read, only the CDR3 DNA is kept; its 48 bases are in frame from base 1. Trimmed from V: 7 bases; trimmed from J: 4 bases; junction bases lacking a gene match: 10.

For repertoire sequencing, TCR beta CDR3 regions were amplified from RNA transcripts. The first round was an RT-PCR using HTBI primers with the Qiagen OneStep RT-PCR kit, and this first round was followed by a second-round multiplex PCR, then size selection and purification. Libraries were sequenced on an Illumina HiSeq2000 using paired-end 100 bp reads. The study's processing was this. SOAPnuke was used to process the reads, throwing out any read that had adapters, had uncalled bases, had a mean Phred below 15, or lacked an exact constant-primer or identifier match. High-quality paired reads were merged with COPE v1.2.5. Unique nucleotide sequences were defined as clonotypes and aligned to IMGT TRB V, D and J references using MiTCR v1.1. Only V-J combinations with frequency above 0.0001 were analysed, covering 99% to 99.2% of repertoires. For each V-J combination, a TCR clonal expansion and chaos score was defined as F50 clonal expansion divided by the chaos observed in the TCRdist matrix. Welch's t-statistics and random forest were used to narrow the features down to 13 V-J combinations, which were then fed into a naive Bayes classifier. Thyroid-blood repertoire similarity was quantified with the Morisita-Horn index. Clones were called with MiXCR by TCRdb after fastp trimmed the public reads at Q25, and only in-frame beta chains were retained. Rows merge per CDR3 protein into single entries with the most common DNA and genes. The V and J calls here are based on TCRdb, not the publication. For this sample the table gives hundreds of thousands of distinct CDR3 sequences, of which under 50% were detected only once. The top ten hold over 2.5% of the sample.

The sequenced sample consisted of peripheral blood. The sequence derives from an adult man with Graves' ophthalmopathy. The chain joins TRBV19 to TRBJ2-3; 11 bases in between match TRBD2. The nucleotides are TGTGCCAGTACCGCCATAGCGGGGGGGCGAGCAGATACGCAGTATTTT. It is translated as CASTAIAGGRADTQYF.